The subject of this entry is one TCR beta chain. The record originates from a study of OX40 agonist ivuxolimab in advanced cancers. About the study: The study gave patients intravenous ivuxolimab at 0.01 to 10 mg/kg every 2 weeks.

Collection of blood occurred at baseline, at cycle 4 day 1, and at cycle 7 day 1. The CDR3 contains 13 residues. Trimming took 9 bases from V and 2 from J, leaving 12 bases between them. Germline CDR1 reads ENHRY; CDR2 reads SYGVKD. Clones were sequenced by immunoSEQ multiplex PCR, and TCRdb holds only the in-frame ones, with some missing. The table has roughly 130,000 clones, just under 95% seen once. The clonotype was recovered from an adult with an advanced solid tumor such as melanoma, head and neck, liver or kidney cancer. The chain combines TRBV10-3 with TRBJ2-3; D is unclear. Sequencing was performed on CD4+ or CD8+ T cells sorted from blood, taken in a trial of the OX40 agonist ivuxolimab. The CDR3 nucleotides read TGTGCCATGCGCATTTCCACCACAGATACGCAGTATTTT. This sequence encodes CAMRISTTDTQYF.